The rows below give T cell receptor beta chains drawn from one sample of a study of blood T cell repertoires in COVID-19. Using immunoSEQ multiplex PCR, the repertoire was profiled, and TCRdb retains in-frame clones only, with some absent. The top ten clones hold 2% to 2.5% of a sample with 310,000 or so clones, more than 75% of them seen once. The sample was peripheral blood. These receptors came from a woman in her 30s who had recovered from COVID-19. Both conserved end residues are trimmed from each CDR3. The order of the fields is J gene, V gene, CDR3 protein.

J: TRBJ1-1; V: TRBV28; CDR3: ASRNRGILNTEAF
J: TRBJ2-3; V: TRBV7-9; CDR3: ASSLSVSTDTQY
J: TRBJ2-7; V: TRBV21-1; CDR3: ASSNSGRTYEQY
J: TRBJ2-1; V: TRBV6-5; CDR3: ASSSGQGPRAKQF
J: TRBJ2-1; V: TRBV19; CDR3: ASRQRDSYNEQF
J: TRBJ1-2; V: TRBV19; CDR3: ASRTGTYYGYT
J: TRBJ2-7; V: TRBV5-8; CDR3: ASSLVTGSYEQY
J: TRBJ2-2; V: TRBV7-7; CDR3: ASASGGSNTGELF
J: TRBJ2-1; V: TRBV27; CDR3: ASSLQRGTFSSSYNEQF
J: TRBJ2-4; V: TRBV2; CDR3: ASSDHMSENKNIQY